This T cell receptor (beta chain) was captured by sequencing in a study of shared clonotypes between healthy human individuals. Notes on the study in general: The four-donor shared clonotypes exceeded non-shared clonotypes in generation probability, with non-shared ones scoring lower.

Using immunoSEQ multiplex PCR, the repertoire was profiled, and TCRdb retains in-frame clones only, with some absent. Here the sample spans 190,000 or so clones, 66% being singletons. This clone has ten or more counts. No antigen is known for it. This TCR was recovered from a man aged 30 to 39 in good health. Sequencing was done on a sample of memory CD4+ T cells sorted from blood. Stated subset: CD45RA-negative fraction.

CDR3 loop: CASSGRYGYTF. DNA of the CDR3: TGTGCCAGCAGTGGCAGATATGGCTACACCTTC. The chain combines TRBV2 with TRBJ1-2, with D unclear. Germline V gene lookup returns CDR1 SNHLY and CDR2 FYNNEI. Trimming shortened V by 4 bases and J by 5 bases, and 5 bases separated the two germline ends. This CDR3 is built from 11 residues.